This T cell receptor beta chain was captured by sequencing in a study of cytomegalovirus exposure and HLA in healthy donors. With regard to this clone: Antigen unknown.

13 Jbeta primers and 60 Vbeta primers were used for the PCR. Authors' processing steps: Later, 80 million or so unique TCR beta chains were counted in an analysis, and roughly 10 million of them were shared. Sequencing used immunoSEQ multiplex PCR; TCRdb keeps in-frame clones, though not all of them. Clonal size and the V and J genes are those of that table, whereas D and trimming came from the DNA. The sample has about 130,000 clones. Germline loops: CDR1 SGHRS, CDR2 YFSETQ. The CDR3 runs to 14 residues. V lost 2 bases and J lost 8, with 16 bases in between. Study findings and constraints: Among TCR beta chains of equal frequency, HLA-associated ones were more clonally expanded in a later analysis. Listed as cytomegalovirus-associated were more than 150 TCR beta chains. Most CMV-associated TCR beta chains were later found to appear HLA-restricted.

The rearrangement uses TRBV5-1 and TRBJ1-2; the D gene is possibly TRBD1 (6 bases). This TCR derives from a woman aged 55 to 70 in good health and CMV-seronegative. The sequenced sample consisted of PBMCs. CDR3 DNA: TGCGCCAGCAGCTTAAACACAGGGTCTAGGGGCTACACCTTC. Encoded protein: CASSLNTGSRGYTF.